This T cell receptor (beta chain) appears in the sequencing data of a study of blood T cell repertoires in COVID-19. Across the study: Sites across the United States, Italy and Spain contributed samples from acute and convalescent COVID-19. Sources were T cells, B-cell-depleted T cells, or PBMCs; the material itself was cDNA or gDNA.

The CDR3 runs 17 residues. Germline V lookup: CDR1 SGHRS, CDR2 YFSETQ. With 0 bases clipped from V and 2 bases from J, the junction kept 5 bases outside the gene matches. Authors' methods: Amplification of reference gene primers provided the estimated nucleated cell counts. TCRdb's copy holds only in-frame clones and misses some; the assay was immunoSEQ multiplex PCR. That table gives V, J and clone size, and the DNA gave D and trimming. Altogether about 240,000 clones are present, roughly four fifths being singletons, with the ten largest covering 4% to 5%. The chain links TRBV5-1 to TRBJ2-6; 7 bases align to TRBD2. The sequenced sample consisted of peripheral blood. This receptor was taken from a woman in her seventies with acute or convalescent COVID-19. The chain's CDR3 is CASSLGSGVTGANVLTF. Here the CDR3 DNA reads TGCGCCAGCAGCTTGGGAAGCGGGGTTACTGGGGCCAACGTCCTGACTTTC. The variable domain in full, completed from reference TRBV5-1 and TRBJ2-6, reads KAGVTQTPRYLIKTRGQQVTLSCSPISGHRSVSWYQQTPGQGLQFLFEYFSETQRNKGNFPGRFSGRQFSNSRSEMNVSTLELGDSALYLCASSLGSGVTGANVLTFGAGSRLTVL.